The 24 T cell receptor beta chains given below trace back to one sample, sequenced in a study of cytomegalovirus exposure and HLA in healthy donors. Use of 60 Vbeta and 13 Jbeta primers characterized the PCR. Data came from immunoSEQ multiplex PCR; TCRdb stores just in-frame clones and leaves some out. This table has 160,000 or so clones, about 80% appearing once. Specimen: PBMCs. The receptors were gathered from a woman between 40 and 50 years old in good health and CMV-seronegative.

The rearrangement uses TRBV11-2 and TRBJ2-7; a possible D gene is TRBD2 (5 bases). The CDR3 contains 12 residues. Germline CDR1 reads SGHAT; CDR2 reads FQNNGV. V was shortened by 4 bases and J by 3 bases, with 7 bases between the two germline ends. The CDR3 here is CASSSRDYEQYF. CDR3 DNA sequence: TGTGCCAGCAGCTCCCGGGACTACGAGCAGTACTTC.

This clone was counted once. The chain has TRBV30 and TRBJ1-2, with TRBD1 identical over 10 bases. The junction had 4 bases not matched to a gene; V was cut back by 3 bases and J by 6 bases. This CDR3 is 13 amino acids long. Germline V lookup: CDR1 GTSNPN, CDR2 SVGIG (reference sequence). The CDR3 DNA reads TGTGCCTGGAGGCGGGACAGGGGCAATGGCTACACCTTC. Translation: CAWRRDRGNGYTF.

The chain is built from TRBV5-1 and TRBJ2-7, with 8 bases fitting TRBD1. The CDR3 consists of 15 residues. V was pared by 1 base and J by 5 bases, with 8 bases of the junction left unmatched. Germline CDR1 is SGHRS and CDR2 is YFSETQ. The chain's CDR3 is CASSLRAGGGHEQYF. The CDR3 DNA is TGCGCCAGCAGCTTGCGGGCAGGGGGCGGGCACGAGCAGTACTTC.

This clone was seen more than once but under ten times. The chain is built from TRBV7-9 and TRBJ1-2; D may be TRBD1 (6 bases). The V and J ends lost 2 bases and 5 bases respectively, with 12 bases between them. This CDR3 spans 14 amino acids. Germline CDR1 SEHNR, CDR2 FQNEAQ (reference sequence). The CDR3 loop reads CASSLPGAIYGYTF. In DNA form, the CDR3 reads TGTGCCAGCAGCTTACCAGGGGCGATTTATGGCTACACCTTC.

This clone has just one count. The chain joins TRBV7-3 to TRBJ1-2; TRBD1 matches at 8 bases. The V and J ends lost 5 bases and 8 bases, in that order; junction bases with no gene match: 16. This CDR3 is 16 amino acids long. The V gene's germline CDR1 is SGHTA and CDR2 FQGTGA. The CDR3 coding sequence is TGTGCCAGCAGCCCGGGCGGGACACAGGGGGTGAGAGGCTACACCTTC. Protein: CASSPGGTQGVRGYTF.

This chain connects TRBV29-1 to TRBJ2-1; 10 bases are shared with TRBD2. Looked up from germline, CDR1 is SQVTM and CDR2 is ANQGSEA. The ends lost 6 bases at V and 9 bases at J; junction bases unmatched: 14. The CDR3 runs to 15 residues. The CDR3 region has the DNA TGCAGCGTGACCCCTTTGCTAGCGGGAGAAGGTGAGCAGTTCTTC. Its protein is CSVTPLLAGEGEQFF.

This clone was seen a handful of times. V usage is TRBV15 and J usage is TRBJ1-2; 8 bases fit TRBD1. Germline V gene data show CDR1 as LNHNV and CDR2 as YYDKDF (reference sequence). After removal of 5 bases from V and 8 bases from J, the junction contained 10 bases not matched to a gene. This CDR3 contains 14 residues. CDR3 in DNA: TGTGCCACCAGCGGCGACAGGGGCAGAAGAGGCTACACCTTC. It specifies CATSGDRGRRGYTF.

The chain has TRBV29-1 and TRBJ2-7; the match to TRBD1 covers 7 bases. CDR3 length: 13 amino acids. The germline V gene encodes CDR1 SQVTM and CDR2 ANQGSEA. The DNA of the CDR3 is TGCGCAGGAGTGGGACAGACCCCCTACGAGCAGTACTTC. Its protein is CAGVGQTPYEQYF.

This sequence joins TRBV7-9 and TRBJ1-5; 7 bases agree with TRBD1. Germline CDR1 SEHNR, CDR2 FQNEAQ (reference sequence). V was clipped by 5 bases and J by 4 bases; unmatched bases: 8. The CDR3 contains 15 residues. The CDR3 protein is CASSVGTVLNQPQHF. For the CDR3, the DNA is TGTGCCAGCAGCGTGGGGACAGTGCTAAATCAGCCCCAGCATTTT.

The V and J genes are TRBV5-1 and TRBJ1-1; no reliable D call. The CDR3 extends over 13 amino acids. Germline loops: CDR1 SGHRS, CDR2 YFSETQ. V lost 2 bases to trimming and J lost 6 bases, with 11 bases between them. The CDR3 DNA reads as TGCGCCAGCAGCTTTGGCGGGTTTTCTGAAGCTTTCTTT. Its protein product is CASSFGGFSEAFF. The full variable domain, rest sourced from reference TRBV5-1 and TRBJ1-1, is KAGVTQTPRYLIKTRGQQVTLSCSPISGHRSVSWYQQTPGQGLQFLFEYFSETQRNKGNFPGRFSGRQFSNSRSEMNVSTLELGDSALYLCASSFGGFSEAFFGQGTRLTVV.

CDR3: CATSRDRGGTIHGYTF. The CDR3 DNA sequence: TGTGCCACCAGCAGAGATAGAGGAGGGACCATTCATGGCTACACCTTC. The chain links TRBV15 to TRBJ1-2; D might be TRBD1 (5 bases). Germline CDR1 LNHNV, CDR2 YYDKDF (reference sequence). The CDR3 is 16 residues long. The V gene lost 0 bases and the J gene lost 6 bases, with 17 bases spanning the gap.

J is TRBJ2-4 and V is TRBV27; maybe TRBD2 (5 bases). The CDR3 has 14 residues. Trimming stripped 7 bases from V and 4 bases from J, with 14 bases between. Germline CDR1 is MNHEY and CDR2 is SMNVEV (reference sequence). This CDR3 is CASNREAPKNIQYF. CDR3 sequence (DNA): TGTGCCAGCAATCGGGAAGCGCCTAAAAACATTCAGTACTTC.

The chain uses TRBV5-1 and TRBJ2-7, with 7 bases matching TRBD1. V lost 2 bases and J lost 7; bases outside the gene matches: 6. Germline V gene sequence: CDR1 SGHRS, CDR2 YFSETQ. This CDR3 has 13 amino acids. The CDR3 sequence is CASSFGQAGEQYF. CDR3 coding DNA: TGCGCCAGCAGCTTCGGACAGGCTGGAGAGCAGTACTTC. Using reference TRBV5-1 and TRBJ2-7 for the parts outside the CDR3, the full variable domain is KAGVTQTPRYLIKTRGQQVTLSCSPISGHRSVSWYQQTPGQGLQFLFEYFSETQRNKGNFPGRFSGRQFSNSRSEMNVSTLELGDSALYLCASSFGQAGEQYFGPGTRLTVT.

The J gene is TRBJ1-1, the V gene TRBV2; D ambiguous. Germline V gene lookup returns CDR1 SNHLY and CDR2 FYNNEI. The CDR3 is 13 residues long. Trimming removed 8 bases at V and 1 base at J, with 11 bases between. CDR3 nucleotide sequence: TGTGCCAGCGGAGGGTTTCAGAACACTGAAGCTTTCTTT. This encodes CASGGFQNTEAFF.

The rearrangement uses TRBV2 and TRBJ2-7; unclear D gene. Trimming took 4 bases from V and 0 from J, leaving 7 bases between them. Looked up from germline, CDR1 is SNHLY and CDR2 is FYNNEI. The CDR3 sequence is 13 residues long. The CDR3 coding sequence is TGTGCCAGCAGTGTAAGTAGCTCCTACGAGCAGTACTTC. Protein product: CASSVSSSYEQYF.

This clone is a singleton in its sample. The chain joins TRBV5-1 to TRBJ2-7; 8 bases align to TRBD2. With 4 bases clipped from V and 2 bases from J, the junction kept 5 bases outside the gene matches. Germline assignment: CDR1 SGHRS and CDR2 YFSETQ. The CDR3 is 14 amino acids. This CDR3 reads CASSPTSGTYEQYF. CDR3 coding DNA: TGCGCCAGCAGCCCCACTAGCGGTACCTACGAGCAGTACTTC.

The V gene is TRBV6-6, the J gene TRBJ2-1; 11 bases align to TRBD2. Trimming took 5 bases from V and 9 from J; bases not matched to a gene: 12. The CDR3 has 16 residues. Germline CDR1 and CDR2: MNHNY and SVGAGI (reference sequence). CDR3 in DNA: TGTGCCAGCAGTGTAGATAGCGGGAGGGCCCCGACTGAGCAGTTCTTC. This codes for CASSVDSGRAPTEQFF.

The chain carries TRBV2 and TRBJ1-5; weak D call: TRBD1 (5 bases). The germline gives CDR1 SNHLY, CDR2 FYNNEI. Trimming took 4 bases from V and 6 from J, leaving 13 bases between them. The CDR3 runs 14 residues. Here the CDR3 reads CASSGGGGVQPQHF. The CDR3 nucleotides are TGTGCCAGCAGTGGGGGGGGTGGGGTTCAGCCCCAGCATTTT.

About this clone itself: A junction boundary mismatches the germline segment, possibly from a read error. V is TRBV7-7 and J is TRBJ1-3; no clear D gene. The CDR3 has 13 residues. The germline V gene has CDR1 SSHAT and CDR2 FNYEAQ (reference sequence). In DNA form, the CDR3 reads TGTGCTAGCAGCGTAAACTCTGGAAACACCATATATTTT. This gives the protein CASSVNSGNTIYF.

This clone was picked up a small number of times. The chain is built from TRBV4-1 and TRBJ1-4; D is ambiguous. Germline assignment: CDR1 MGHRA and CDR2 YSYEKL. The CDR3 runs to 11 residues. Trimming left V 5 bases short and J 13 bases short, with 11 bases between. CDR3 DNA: TGCGCCAGCAGCGCCCGAGAGGGACTGTTTTTT. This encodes CASSAREGLFF.

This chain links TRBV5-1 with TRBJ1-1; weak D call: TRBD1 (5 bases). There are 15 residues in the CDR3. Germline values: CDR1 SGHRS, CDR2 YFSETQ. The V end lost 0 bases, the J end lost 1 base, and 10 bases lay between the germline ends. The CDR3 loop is CASSLADTGNTEAFF. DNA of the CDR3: TGCGCCAGCAGCTTGGCCGATACAGGGAACACTGAAGCTTTCTTT.

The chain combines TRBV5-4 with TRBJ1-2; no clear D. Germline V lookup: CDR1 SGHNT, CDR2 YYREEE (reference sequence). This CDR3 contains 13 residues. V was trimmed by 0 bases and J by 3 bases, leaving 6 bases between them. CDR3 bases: TGTGCCAGCAGCTTGGGGTCGGACTATGGCTACACCTTC. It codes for CASSLGSDYGYTF.

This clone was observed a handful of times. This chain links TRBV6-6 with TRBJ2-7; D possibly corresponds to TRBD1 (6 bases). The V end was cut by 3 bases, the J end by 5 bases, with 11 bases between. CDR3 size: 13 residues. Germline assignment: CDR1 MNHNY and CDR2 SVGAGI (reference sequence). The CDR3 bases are TGTGCCAGCAGTTATGAAGGGGGTCACGAGCAGTACTTC. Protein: CASSYEGGHEQYF.

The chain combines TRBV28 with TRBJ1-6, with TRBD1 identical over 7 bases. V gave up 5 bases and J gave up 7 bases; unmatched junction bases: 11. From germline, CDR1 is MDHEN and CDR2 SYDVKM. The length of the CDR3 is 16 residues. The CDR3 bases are TGTGCCAGCAGTACAGGGGAAACCCTGGTAAATTCACCCCTCCACTTT. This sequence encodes CASSTGETLVNSPLHF.